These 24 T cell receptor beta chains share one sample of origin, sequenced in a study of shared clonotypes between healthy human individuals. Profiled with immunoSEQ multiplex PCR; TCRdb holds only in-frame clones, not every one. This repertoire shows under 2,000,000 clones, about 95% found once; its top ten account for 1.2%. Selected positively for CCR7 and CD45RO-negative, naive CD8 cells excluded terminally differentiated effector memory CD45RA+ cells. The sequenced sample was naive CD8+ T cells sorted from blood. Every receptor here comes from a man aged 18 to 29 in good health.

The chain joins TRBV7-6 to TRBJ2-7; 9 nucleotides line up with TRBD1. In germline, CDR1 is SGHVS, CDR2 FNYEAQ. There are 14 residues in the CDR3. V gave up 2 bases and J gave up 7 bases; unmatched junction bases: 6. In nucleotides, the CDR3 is TGTGCCAGCAGCTTATCACAGGGGGCTCGGGAGCAGTACTTC. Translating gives CASSLSQGAREQYF.

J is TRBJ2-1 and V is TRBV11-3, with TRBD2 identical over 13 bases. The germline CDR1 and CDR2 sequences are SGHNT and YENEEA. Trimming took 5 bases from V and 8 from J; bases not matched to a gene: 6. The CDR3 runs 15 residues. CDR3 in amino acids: CASSPWTSGSDEQFF. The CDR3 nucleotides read TGTGCCAGCAGCCCTTGGACTAGCGGGAGTGATGAGCAGTTCTTC.

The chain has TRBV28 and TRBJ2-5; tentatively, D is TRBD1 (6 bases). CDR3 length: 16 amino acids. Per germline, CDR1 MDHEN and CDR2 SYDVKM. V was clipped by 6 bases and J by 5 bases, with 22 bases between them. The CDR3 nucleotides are TGTGCCAGCAGCGGGGTCCCTACAGGGCTCGGCGAGACCCAGTACTTC. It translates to CASSGVPTGLGETQYF. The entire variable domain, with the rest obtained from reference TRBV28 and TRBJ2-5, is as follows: DVKVTQSSRYLVKRTGEKVFLECVQDMDHENMFWYRQDPGLGLRLIYFSYDVKMKEKGDIPEGYSVSREKKERFSLILESASTNQTSMYLCASSGVPTGLGETQYFGPGTRLLVL.

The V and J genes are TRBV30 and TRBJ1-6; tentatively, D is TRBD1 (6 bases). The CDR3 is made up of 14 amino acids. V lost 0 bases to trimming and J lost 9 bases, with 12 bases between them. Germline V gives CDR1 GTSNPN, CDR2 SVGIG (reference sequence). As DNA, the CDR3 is TGTGCCTGGAGTGTTATACAGGGTGGTTCACCCCTCCACTTT. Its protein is CAWSVIQGGSPLHF.

Here the CDR3 reads CASGESYNSYNEQFF. The CDR3 DNA reads TGCGCCAGCGGCGAATCATATAACTCCTACAATGAGCAGTTCTTC. This chain joins TRBV10-2 and TRBJ2-1; D unresolved. The germline CDR1 and CDR2 sequences are WSHSY and SAAADI. This CDR3 is 15 amino acids long. V was clipped by 8 bases and J by 0 bases, with 14 bases between them.

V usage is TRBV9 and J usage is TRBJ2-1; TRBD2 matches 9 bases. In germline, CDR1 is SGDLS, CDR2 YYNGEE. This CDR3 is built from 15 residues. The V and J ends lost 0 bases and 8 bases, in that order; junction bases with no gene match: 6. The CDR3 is CASSVAASGVYEQFF. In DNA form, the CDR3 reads TGTGCCAGCAGCGTAGCAGCTAGCGGGGTGTATGAGCAGTTCTTC.

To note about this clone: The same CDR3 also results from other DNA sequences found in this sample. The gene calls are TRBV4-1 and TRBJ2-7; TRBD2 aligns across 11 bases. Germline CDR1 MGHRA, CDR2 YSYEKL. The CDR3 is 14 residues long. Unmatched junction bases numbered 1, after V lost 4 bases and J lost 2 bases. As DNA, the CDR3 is TGCGCCAGCAGCCCGGGACTAGCGGCCTACGAGCAGTACTTC. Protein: CASSPGLAAYEQYF.

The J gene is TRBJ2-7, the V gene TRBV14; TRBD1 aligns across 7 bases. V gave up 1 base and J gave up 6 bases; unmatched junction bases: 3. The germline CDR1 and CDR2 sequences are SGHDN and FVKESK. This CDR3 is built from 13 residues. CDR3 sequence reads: CASSQGQGREQYF. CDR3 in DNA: TGTGCCAGCAGCCAAGGACAGGGCCGCGAGCAGTACTTC.

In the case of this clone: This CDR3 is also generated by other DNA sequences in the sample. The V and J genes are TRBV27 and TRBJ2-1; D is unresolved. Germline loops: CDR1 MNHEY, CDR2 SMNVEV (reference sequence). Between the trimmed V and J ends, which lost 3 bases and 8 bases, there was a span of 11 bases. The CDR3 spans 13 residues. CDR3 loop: CASSLSGSYEQFF. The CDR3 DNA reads TGTGCCAGCAGTTTGAGTGGGTCATATGAGCAGTTCTTC.

CDR3 region: CAWTPGQGANEQYF. CDR3 sequence (DNA): TGTGCCTGGACCCCTGGCCAGGGGGCGAACGAGCAGTACTTC. The J gene is TRBJ2-7, the V gene TRBV30; 8 nucleotides agree with TRBD1. Germline CDR1 is GTSNPN and CDR2 is SVGIG (reference sequence). J gave up 5 bases and V 4 bases, and 10 bases lay outside the gene matches. The CDR3 loop spans 14 amino acids.

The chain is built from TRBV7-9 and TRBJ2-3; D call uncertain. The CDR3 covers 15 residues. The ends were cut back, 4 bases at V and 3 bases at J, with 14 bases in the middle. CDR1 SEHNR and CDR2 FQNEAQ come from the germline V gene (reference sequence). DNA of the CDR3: TGTGCCAGCAGCTCAACCGAACTATTTACAGATACGCAGTATTTT. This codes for CASSSTELFTDTQYF.

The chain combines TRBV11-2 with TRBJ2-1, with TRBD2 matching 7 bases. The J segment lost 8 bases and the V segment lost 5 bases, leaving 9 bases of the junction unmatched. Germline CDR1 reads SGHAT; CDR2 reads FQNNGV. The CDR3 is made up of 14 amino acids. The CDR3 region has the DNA TGTGCCAGCAGCGGGAGGGCCTCGACATATGAGCAGTTCTTC. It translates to CASSGRASTYEQFF.

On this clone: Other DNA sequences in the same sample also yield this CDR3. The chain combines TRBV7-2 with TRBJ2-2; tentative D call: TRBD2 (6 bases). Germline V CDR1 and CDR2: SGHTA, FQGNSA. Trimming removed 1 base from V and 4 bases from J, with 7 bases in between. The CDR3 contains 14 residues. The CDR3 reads CASSLVEGTGELFF. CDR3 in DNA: TGTGCCAGCAGCTTAGTGGAGGGCACCGGGGAGCTGTTTTTT.

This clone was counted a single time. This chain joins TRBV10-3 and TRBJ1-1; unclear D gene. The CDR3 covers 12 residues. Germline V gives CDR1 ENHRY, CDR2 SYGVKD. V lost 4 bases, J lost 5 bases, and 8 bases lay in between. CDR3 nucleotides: TGTGCCATCAGTGGAGACACAACTGAAGCTTTCTTT. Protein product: CAISGDTTEAFF.

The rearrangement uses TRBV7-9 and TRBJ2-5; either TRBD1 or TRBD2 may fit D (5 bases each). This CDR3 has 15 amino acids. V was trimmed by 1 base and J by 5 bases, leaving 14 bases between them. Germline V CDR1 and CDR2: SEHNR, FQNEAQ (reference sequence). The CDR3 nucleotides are TGTGCCAGCAGCTTAGTAGGGGAGCTAGGGGAGACCCAGTACTTC. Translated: CASSLVGELGETQYF.

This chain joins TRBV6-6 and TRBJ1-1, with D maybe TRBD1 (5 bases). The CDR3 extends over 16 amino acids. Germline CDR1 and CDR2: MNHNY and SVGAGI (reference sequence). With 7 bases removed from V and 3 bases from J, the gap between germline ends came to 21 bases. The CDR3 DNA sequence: TGTGCCAGCACGGGTCGAATCGGGGCGGGGGACACTGAAGCTTTCTTT. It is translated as CASTGRIGAGDTEAFF.

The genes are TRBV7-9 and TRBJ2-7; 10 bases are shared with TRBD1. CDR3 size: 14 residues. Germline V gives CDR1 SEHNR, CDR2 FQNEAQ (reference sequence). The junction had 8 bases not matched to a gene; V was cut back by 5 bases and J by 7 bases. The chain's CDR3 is CASSQGQGNGEQYF. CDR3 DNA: TGTGCCAGCAGCCAGGGACAGGGGAACGGGGAGCAGTACTTC. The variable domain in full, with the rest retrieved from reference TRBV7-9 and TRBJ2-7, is DTGVSQNPRHKITKRGQNVTFRCDPISEHNRLYWYRQTLGQGPEFLTYFQNEAQLEKSRLLSDRFSAERPKGSFSTLEIQRTEQGDSAMYLCASSQGQGNGEQYFGPGTRLTVT.

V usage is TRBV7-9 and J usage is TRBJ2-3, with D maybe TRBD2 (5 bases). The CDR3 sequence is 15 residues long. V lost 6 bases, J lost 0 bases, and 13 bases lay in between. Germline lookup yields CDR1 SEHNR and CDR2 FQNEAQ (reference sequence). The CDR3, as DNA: TGTGCCAGCAGTTTTCTCCAGCGGAGCACAGATACGCAGTATTTT. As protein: CASSFLQRSTDTQYF.

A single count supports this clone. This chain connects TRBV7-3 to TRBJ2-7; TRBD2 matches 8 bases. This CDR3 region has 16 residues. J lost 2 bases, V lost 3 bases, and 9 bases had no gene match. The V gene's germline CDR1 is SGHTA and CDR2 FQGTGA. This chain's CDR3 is CASSLGGGPGTYEQYF. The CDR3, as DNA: TGTGCCAGCAGCTTGGGCGGGGGGCCCGGAACCTACGAGCAGTACTTC.

The CDR3 bases are TGTGCCAGTAGTATCGCCAGCGGGGGCGGCGGGGAGCTGTTTTTT. It is translated as CASSIASGGGGELFF. The gene calls are TRBV19 and TRBJ2-2; TRBD2 matches 8 bases. Germline V gives CDR1 LNHDA, CDR2 SQIVND (reference sequence). The CDR3 totals 15 residues. The ends lost 3 bases at V and 7 bases at J; junction bases unmatched: 7.

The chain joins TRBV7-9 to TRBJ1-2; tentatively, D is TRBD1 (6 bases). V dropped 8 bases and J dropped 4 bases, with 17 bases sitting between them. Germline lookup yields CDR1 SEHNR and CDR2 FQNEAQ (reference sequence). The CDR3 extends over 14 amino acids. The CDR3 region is CASEGGGRGYGYTF. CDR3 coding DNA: TGTGCCAGCGAGGGTGGGGGGCGAGGCTATGGCTACACCTTC.

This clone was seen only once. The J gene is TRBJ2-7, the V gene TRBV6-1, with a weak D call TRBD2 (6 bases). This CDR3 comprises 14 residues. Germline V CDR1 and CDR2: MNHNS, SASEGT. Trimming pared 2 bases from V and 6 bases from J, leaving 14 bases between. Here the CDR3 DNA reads TGTGCCAGCAGTGAATGGGGACTGAGTCTCGAGCAGTACTTC. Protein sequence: CASSEWGLSLEQYF.

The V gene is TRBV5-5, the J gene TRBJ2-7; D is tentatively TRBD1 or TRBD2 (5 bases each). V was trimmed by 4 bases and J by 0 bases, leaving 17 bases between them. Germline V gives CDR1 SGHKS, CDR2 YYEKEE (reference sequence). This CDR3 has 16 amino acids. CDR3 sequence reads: CASSPDGPGSSYEQYF. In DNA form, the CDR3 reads TGTGCCAGCAGCCCTGACGGGCCAGGGAGCTCCTACGAGCAGTACTTC.

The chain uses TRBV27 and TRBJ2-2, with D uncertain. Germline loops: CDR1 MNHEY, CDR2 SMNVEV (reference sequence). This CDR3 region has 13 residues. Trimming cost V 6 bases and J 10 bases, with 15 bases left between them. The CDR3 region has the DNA TGTGCCAGCAGCCCCTGGAGCGTCGAGGAGCTGTTTTTT. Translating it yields CASSPWSVEELFF.